Given below is one TCR beta chain in context. The antigen remains undetermined. This entry is derived from a study of early stage breast cancer tumors. Sequenced by immunoSEQ multiplex PCR; TCRdb stores in-frame clones only, minus some. The table shows 30,000 or so clones, with more than 65% occurring only once. Study-wide results and limits: Commonly generated sequences made up most enriched TCRB sequences shared between patients.

The CDR3 runs 15 residues. CDR1 and CDR2 (germline): SSHAT, FNYEAQ (reference sequence). Trimming cost V 4 bases and J 4 bases; bases outside gene matches: 9. The sequence derives from a person aged 40 to 49 with breast cancer. The gene calls are TRBV7-7 and TRBJ2-5; 7 bases are a match to TRBD2. Input material: blood. In nucleotides, the CDR3 is TGTGCCAGCAGCTCAGGTTGGGGGGGTGCAGAGACCCAGTACTTC. Its translation is CASSSGWGGAETQYF.